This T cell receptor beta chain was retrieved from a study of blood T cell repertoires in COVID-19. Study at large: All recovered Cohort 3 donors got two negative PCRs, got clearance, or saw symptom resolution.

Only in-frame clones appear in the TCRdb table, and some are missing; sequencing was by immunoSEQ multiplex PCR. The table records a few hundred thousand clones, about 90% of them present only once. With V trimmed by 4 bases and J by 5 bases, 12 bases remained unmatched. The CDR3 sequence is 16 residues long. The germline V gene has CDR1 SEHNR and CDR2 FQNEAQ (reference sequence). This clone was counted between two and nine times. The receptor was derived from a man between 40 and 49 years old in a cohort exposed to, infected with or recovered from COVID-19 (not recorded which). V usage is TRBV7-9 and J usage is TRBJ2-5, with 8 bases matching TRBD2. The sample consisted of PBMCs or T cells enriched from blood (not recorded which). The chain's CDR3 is CASSSGLAGTGETQYF. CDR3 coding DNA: TGTGCCAGCAGCTCAGGACTAGCCGGGACCGGGGAGACCCAGTACTTC. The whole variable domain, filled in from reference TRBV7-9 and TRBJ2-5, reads DTGVSQNPRHKITKRGQNVTFRCDPISEHNRLYWYRQTLGQGPEFLTYFQNEAQLEKSRLLSDRFSAERPKGSFSTLEIQRTEQGDSAMYLCASSSGLAGTGETQYFGPGTRLLVL.